This record concerns one T cell receptor beta chain sequence. Its antigen is as yet unknown. The data belong to a study of cytomegalovirus exposure and HLA in healthy donors. 60 Vbeta and 13 Jbeta primers were used in PCR. The data were produced by immunoSEQ multiplex PCR, yet TCRdb's version contains in-frame clones alone and is incomplete. The table shows roughly 150,000 clones, with around 76% occurring only once. Germline V lookup: CDR1 PRHDT, CDR2 FYEKMQ (reference sequence). The CDR3 has 17 amino acids. V was clipped by 5 bases and J by 1 base; unmatched bases: 9. Study-level results: Reports state that TCR beta sequences accurately predicted most subjects' HLA-A and HLA-B alleles.

The chain has TRBV13 and TRBJ1-1; 11 bases agree with TRBD1. The receptor was isolated from a girl aged 5 to 17 in good health and CMV-seropositive. Specimen: PBMCs. This CDR3 reads CASSLRRTGGTNTEAFF. The CDR3 DNA follows: TGTGCCAGCAGCCTCCGGAGGACAGGGGGCACGAACACTGAAGCTTTCTTT.